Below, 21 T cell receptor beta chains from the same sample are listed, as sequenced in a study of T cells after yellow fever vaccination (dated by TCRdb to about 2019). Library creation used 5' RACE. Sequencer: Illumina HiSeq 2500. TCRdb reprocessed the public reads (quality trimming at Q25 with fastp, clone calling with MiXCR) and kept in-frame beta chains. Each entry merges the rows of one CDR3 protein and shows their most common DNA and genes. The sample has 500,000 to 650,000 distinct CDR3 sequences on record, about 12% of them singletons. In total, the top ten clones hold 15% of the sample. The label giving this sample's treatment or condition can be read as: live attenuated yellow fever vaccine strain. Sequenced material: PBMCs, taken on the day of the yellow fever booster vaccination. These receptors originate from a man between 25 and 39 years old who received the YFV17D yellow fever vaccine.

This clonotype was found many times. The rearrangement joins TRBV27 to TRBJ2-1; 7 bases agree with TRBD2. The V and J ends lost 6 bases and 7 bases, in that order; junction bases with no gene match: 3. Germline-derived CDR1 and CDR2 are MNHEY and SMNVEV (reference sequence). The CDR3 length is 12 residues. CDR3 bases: TGTGCCAGCAGCGGAGCGGGAAATGAGCAGTTCTTC. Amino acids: CASSGAGNEQFF.

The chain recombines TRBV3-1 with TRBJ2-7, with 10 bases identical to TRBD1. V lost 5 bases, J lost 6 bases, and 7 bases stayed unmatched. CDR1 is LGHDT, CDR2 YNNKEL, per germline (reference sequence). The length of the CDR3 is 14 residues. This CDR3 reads CASSRQGALSEQYF. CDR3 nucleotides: TGTGCCAGCAGCAGACAGGGGGCCCTCAGCGAGCAGTACTTC.

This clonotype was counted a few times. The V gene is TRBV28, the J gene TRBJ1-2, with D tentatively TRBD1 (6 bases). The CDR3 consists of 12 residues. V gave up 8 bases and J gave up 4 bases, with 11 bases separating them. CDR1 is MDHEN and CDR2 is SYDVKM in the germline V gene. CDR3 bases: TGTGCCAGCGAGGGGGGCGTCTATGGCTACACCTTC. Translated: CASEGGVYGYTF.

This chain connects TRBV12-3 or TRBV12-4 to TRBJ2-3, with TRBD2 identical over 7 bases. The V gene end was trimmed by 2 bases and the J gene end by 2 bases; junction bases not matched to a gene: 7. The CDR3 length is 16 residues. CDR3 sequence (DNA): TGTGCCAGCAGTTTATCTCGGCGGGGGATCACAGATACGCAGTATTTT. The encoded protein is CASSLSRRGITDTQYF.

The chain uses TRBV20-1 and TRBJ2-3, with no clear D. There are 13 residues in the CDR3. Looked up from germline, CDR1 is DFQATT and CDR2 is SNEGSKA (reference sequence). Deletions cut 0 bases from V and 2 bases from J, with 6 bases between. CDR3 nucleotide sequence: TGCAGTGCTAGAGACCGAAACACAGATACGCAGTATTTT. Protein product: CSARDRNTDTQYF.

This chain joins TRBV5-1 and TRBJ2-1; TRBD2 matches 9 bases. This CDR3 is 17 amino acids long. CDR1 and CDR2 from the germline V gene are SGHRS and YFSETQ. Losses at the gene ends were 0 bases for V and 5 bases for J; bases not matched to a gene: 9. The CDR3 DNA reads TGCGCCAGCAGCTTGGTTTTAGCGGGAGTCGGAAACAATGAGCAGTTCTTC. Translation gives CASSLVLAGVGNNEQFF.

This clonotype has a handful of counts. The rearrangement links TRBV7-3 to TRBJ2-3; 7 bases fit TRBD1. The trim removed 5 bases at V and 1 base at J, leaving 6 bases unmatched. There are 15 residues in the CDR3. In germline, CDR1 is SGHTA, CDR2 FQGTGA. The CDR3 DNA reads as TGTGCCAGCAGCCACCCCCAGGGGGGCACAGATACGCAGTATTTT. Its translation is CASSHPQGGTDTQYF.

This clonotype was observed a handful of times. The CDR3 loop is CATKPWDSSGANVLTF. Here the CDR3 DNA reads TGTGCCACTAAACCCTGGGACAGTTCTGGGGCCAACGTCCTGACTTTC. J is TRBJ2-6 and V is TRBV12-3 or TRBV12-4, with TRBD1 identical over 7 bases. V dropped 10 bases and J dropped 1; count of bases not matched to a gene: 10. CDR3 length equals 16 residues.

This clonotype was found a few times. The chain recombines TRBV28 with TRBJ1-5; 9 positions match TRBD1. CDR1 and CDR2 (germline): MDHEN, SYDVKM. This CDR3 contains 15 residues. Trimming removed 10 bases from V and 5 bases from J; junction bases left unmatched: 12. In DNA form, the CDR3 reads TGTGCCACCTATCCGGGACAGGGTCTTTATCAGCCCCAGCATTTT. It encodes CATYPGQGLYQPQHF.

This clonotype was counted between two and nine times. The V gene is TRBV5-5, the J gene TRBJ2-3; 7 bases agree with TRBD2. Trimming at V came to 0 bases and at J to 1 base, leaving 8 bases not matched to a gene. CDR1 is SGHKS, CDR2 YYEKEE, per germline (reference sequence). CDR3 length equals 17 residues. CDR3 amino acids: CASSLDSLAAGTDTQYF. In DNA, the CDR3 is TGTGCCAGCAGCTTGGACTCGCTAGCGGCTGGCACAGATACGCAGTATTTT.

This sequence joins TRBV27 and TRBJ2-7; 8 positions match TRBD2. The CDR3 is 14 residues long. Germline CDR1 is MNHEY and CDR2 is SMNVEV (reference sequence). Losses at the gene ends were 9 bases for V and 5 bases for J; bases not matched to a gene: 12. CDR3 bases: TGTGCCAGTAGTCCCACTAGCGGCCCCCACGAGCAGTACTTC. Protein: CASSPTSGPHEQYF.

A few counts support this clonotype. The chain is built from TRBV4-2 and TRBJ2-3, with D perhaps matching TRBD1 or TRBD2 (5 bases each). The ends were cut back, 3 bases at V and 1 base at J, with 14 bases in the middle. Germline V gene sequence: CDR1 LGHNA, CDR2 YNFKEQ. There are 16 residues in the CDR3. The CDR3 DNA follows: TGTGCCAGCAGCCATGAGGGGCTCCCGGGCACAGATACGCAGTATTTT. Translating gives CASSHEGLPGTDTQYF.

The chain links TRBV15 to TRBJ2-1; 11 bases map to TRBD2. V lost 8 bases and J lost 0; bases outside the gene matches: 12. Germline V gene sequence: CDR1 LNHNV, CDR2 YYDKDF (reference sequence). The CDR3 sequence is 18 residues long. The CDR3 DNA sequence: TGTGCCACCTCGGTGGGACTAGCGGTAAGGAACTCCTACAATGAGCAGTTCTTC. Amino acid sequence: CATSVGLAVRNSYNEQFF.

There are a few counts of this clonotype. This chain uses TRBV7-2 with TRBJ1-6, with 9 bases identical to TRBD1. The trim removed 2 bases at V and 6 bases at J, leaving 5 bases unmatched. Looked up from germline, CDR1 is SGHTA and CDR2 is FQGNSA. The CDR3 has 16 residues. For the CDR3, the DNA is TGTGCCAGCAGCTTAACCCCGGGACAGGGTAATTCACCCCTCCACTTT. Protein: CASSLTPGQGNSPLHF.

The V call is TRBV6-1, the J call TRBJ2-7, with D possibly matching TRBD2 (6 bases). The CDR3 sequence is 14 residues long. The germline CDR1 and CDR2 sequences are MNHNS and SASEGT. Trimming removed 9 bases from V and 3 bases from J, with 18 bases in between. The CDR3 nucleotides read TGTGCCAGTGGGGGGACCCGCAACCGCTACGAGCAGTACTTC. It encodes CASGGTRNRYEQYF.

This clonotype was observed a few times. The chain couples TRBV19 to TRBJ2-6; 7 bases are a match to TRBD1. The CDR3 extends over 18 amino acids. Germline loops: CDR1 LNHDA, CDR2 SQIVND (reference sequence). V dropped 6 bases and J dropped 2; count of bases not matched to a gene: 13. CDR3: CASSPLGQVRTGANVLTF. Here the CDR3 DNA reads TGTGCCAGTAGCCCTCTCGGACAGGTTCGAACTGGGGCCAACGTCCTGACTTTC.

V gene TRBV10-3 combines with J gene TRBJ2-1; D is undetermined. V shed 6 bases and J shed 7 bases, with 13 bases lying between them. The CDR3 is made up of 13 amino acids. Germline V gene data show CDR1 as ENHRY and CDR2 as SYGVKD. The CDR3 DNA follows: TGTGCCATCAGCCTAAATGTGCGAAATGAGCAGTTCTTC. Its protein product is CAISLNVRNEQFF.

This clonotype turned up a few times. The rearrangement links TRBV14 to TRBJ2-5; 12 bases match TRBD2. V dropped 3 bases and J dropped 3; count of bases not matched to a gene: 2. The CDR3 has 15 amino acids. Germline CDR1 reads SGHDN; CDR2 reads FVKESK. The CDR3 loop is CASSQWTSGKETQYF. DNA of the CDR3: TGTGCCAGCAGCCAGTGGACTAGCGGGAAAGAGACCCAGTACTTC.

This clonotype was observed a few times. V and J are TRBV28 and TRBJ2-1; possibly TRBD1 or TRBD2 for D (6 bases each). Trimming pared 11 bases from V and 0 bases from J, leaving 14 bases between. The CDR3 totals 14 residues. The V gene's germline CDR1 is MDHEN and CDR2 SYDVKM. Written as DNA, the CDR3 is TGTGCCCATAAAGGGGGGAGCTCCTACAATGAGCAGTTCTTC. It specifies CAHKGGSSYNEQFF.

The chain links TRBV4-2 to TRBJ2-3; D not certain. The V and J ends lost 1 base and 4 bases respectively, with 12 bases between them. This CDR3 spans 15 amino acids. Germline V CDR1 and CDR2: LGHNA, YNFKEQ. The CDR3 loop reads CASSQGVMTADTQYF. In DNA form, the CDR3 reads TGTGCCAGCAGCCAAGGGGTTATGACCGCAGATACGCAGTATTTT.

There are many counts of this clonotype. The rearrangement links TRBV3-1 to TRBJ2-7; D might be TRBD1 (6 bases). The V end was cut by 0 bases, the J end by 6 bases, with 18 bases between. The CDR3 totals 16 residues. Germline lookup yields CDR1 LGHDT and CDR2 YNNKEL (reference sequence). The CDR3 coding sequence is TGTGCCAGCAGCCAAGAACTGAGGACCCTAGGGGGCGAGCAGTACTTC. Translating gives CASSQELRTLGGEQYF.